Presented here are 9 T cell receptor beta chains from one specimen sequenced in a study of identical twins. TCRdb re-called the 5' RACE reads through MiXCR, storing one row per CDR3 protein. The data contain 420,000 or so distinct CDR3 sequences, less than 20% of them singletons. Sequenced input: naive T cells sorted from blood. These receptors were collected from a man in his fifties or sixties in good health.

This clonotype has at least ten counts. This chain links TRBV10-2 with TRBJ2-5; TRBD1 matches at 9 bases. Germline CDR1 reads WSHSY; CDR2 reads SAAADI. The CDR3 consists of 14 residues. V lost 6 bases to trimming and J lost 1 base; unmatched junction nucleotides: 3. Here the CDR3 DNA reads TGCGCCAGCAGATCGACAGGGGGCCAAGAGACCCAGTACTTC. Residues: CASRSTGGQETQYF.

The chain combines TRBV6-2 or TRBV6-3 with TRBJ2-2; 8 bases align to TRBD1. Germline values: CDR1 MNHEY, CDR2 SVGEGT. The V segment lost 6 bases and the J segment 4 bases; nucleotides outside the gene matches: 10. The CDR3 totals 16 residues. The CDR3 region has the DNA TGTGCCAGCAGCCGAGACAGGGGCCGGGGCACCGGGGAGCTGTTTTTT. Its translation: CASSRDRGRGTGELFF.

This clonotype was found many times. V is TRBV5-6 and J is TRBJ1-1; the D gene is possibly TRBD1 (5 bases). Germline lookup yields CDR1 SGHDT and CDR2 YYEEEE. V was clipped by 7 bases and J by 1 base, with 11 bases between them. The CDR3 is made up of 13 amino acids. CDR3 protein: CASSDSPNTEAFF. The DNA of the CDR3 is TGTGCCAGCTCAGACAGCCCGAACACTGAAGCTTTCTTT.

The V and J genes are TRBV7-3 and TRBJ2-3; TRBD1 matches at 8 bases. CDR3 size: 15 residues. Trimming removed 5 bases from V and 4 bases from J; junction bases left unmatched: 8. Germline CDR1 is SGHTA and CDR2 is FQGTGA. The DNA for the CDR3 is TGTGCCAGCAGCCTTCAGGGGGCTAGGGCAGATACGCAGTATTTT. Protein product: CASSLQGARADTQYF. Together with reference TRBV7-3 and TRBJ2-3, the CDR3 gives the full variable domain: GAGVSQTPSNKVTEKGKYVELRCDPISGHTALYWYRQSLGQGPEFLIYFQGTGAADDSGLPNDRFFAVRPEGSVSTLKIQRTERGDSAVYLCASSLQGARADTQYFGPGTRLTVL.

The chain combines TRBV12-3 or TRBV12-4 with TRBJ2-2; TRBD1 aligns across 7 bases. V trimming: 7 bases; J trimming: 7 bases; junction bases outside the gene matches: 9. The CDR3 length is 14 residues. As DNA, the CDR3 is TGTGCCAGCATCGAGGGGGCGTCGATCGGGGAGCTGTTTTTT. It yields the protein CASIEGASIGELFF.

This clonotype was seen repeatedly, ten times or more. This chain links TRBV18 with TRBJ2-7; no definite D call. Trimming stripped 0 bases from V and 2 bases from J, with 8 bases between. CDR1 is KGHSH and CDR2 is LQKENI in the germline V gene. CDR3 length equals 14 residues. The CDR3 nucleotides are TGTGCCAGCTCACCACCGCCCAGACCCTACGAGCAGTACTTC. It translates to CASSPPPRPYEQYF.

The chain combines TRBV5-5 with TRBJ1-2; 8 bases are shared with TRBD1. Germline CDR1 reads SGHKS; CDR2 reads YYEKEE (reference sequence). The CDR3 has 15 residues. V lost 2 bases, J lost 2 bases, and 5 bases stayed unmatched. The CDR3 sequence is CASSFSPGGNYGYTF. Written as DNA, the CDR3 is TGTGCCAGCAGCTTTAGTCCAGGGGGCAACTATGGCTACACCTTC.

This chain joins TRBV19 and TRBJ2-1; no clear D gene. The CDR3 runs 13 residues. CDR1 is LNHDA, CDR2 SQIVND, per germline (reference sequence). Between the trimmed V and J ends, which lost 5 bases and 8 bases, there was a span of 13 bases. The CDR3 sequence: CASSPGLDHEQFF. The CDR3 bases are TGTGCCAGTAGTCCAGGTTTGGACCATGAGCAGTTCTTC.

This chain's CDR3 is CATSRDPGTEYEKLFF. CDR3 nucleotide sequence: TGTGCCACCAGCAGAGATCCGGGGACAGAATATGAAAAACTGTTTTTT. This rearrangement joins TRBV15 to TRBJ1-4, with 7 bases identical to TRBD1. The CDR3 is 16 residues long. V lost 0 bases to trimming and J lost 6 bases; unmatched junction nucleotides: 7. Per germline, CDR1 LNHNV and CDR2 YYDKDF (reference sequence).